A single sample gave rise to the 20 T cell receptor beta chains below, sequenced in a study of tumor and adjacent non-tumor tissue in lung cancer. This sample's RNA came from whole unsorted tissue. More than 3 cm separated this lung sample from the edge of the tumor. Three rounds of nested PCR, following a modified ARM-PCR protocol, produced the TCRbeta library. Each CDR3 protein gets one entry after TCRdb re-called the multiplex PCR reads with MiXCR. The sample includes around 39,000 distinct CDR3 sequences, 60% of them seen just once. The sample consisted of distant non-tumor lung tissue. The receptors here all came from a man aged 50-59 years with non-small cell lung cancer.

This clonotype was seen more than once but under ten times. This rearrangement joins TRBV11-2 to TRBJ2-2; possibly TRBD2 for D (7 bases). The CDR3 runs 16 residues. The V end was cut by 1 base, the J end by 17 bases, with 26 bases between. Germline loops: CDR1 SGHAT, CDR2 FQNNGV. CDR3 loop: CASSLVGGSNTGGLFF. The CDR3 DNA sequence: TGTGCCAGCAGCTTAGTGGGCGGGAGTAACACCGGGGGGCTATTTTTT.

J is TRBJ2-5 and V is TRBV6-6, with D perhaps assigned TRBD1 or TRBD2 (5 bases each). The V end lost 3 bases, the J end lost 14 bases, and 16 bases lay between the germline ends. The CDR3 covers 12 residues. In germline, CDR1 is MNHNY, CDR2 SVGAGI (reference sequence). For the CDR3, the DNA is TGTGCCAGCAGTTATGGGGGAGAGACCCTTTACTTC. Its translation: CASSYGGETLYF.

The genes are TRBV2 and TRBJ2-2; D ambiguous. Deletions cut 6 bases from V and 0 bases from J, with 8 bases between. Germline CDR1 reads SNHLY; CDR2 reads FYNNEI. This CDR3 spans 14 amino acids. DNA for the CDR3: TGTGCCAGCAGATACGTAACGAACACCGGGGAGCTGTTTTTT. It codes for CASRYVTNTGELFF. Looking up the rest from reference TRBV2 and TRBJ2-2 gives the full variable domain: EPEVTQTPSHQVTQMGQEVILRCVPISNHLYFYWYRQILGQKVEFLVSFYNNEISEKSEIFDDQFSVERPDGSNFTLKIRSTKLEDSAMYFCASRYVTNTGELFFGEGSRLTVL.

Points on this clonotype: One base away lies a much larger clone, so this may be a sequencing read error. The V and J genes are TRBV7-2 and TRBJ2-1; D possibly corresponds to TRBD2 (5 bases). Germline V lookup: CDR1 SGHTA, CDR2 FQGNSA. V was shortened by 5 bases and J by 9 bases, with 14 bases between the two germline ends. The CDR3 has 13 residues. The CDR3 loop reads CASSPLGVGEQFF. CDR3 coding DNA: TGTGCCAGCAGCCCCTTGGGAGTCGGTGAGCAGTTCTTC.

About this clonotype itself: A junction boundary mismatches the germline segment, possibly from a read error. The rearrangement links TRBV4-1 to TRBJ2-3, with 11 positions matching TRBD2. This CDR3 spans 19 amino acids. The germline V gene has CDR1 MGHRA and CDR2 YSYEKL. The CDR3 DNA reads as TGTGCGAGCAGCCAGGAGAGACTAGCGGGAACGGGGAGCACAGATACGCAGTATTTT. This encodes CASSQERLAGTGSTDTQYF.

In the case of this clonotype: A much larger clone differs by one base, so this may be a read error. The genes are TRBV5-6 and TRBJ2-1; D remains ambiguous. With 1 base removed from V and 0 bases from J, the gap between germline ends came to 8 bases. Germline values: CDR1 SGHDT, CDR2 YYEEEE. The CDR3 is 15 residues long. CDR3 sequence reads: CASSLSWVSYNEQFF. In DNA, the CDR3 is TGTGCCAGCAGCTTGTCCTGGGTCTCCTACAATGAGCAGTTCTTC.

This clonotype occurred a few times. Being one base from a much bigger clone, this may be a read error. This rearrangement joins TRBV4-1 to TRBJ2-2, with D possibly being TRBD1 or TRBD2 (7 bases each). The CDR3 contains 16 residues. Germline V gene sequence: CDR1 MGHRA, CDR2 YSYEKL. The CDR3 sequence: CASSQDPRGGTGEMFF. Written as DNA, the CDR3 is TGCGCCAGCAGCCAAGACCCCAGGGGGGGCACCGGGGAGATGTTTTTT.

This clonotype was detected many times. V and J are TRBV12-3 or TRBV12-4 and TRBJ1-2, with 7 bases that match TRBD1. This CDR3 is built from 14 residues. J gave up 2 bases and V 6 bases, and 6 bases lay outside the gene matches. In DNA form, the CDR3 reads TGTGCCAGCAGGGCAGGGGGTAGGAACTATGGCTACACCTTC. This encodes CASRAGGRNYGYTF.

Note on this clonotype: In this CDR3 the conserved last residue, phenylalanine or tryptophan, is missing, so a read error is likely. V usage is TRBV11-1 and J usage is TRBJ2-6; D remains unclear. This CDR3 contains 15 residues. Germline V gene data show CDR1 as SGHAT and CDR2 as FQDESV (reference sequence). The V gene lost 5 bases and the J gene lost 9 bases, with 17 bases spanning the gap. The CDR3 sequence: CASSLGSVKVNVLTL. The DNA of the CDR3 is TGTGCCAGCAGCCTAGGGTCCGTTAAGGTCAACGTCCTGACTCTC.

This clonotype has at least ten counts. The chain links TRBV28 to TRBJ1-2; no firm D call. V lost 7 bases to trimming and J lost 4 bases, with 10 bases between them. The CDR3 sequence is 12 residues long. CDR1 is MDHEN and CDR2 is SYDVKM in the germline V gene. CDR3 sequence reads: CASTMYGYGYTF. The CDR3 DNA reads TGTGCCAGCACGATGTATGGCTATGGCTACACCTTC.

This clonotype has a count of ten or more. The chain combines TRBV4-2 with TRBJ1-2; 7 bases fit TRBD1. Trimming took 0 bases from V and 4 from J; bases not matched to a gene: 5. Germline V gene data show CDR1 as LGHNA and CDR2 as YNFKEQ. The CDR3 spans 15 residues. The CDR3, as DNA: TGTGCCAGCAGCCAAGATTGGGACAGAGCCTATGGCTACACCTTC. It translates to CASSQDWDRAYGYTF.

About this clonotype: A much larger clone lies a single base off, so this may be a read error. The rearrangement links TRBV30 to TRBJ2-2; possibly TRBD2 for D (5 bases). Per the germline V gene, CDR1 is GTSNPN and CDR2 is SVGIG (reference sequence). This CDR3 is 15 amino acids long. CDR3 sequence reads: CAWSAPGRPTGELYF. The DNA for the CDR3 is TGTGCCTGGAGTGCCCCTGGGCGTCCCACCGGGGAGCTGTATTTT.

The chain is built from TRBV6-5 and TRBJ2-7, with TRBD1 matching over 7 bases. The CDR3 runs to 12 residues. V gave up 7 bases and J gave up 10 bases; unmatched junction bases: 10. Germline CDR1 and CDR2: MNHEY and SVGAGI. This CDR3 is CASIDRQGEQYF. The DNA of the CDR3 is TGTGCCAGCATAGACCGACAGGGCGAACAGTACTTC.

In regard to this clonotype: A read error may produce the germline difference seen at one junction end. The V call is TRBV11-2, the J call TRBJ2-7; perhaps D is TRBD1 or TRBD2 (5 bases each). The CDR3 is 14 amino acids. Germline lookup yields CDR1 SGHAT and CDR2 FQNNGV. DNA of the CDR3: TGTGCCAGCAGGATTGGGGGTGGATCATACGAGCACTACTTC. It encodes CASRIGGGSYEHYF.

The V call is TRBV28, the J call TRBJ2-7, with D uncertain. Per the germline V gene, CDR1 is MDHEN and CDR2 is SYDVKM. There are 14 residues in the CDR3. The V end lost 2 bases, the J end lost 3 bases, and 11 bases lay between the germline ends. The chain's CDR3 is CASSLVEISYEQYF. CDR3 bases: TGTGCCAGCAGTTTAGTGGAAATTAGCTACGAGCAGTACTTC.

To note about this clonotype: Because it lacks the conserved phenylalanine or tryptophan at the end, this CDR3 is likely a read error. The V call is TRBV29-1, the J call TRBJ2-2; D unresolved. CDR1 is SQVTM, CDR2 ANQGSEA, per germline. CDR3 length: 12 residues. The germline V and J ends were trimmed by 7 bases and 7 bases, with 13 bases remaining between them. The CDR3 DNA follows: TGCAGCGGGATGGCGTATGGCGGGGAGCTGTTTTCT. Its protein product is CSGMAYGGELFS.

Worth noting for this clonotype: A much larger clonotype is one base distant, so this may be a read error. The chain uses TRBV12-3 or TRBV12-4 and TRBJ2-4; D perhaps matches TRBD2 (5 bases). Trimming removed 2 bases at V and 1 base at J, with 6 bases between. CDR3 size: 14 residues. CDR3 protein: CASSLREAKNIQYF. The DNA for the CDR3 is TGTGCCAGCAGTTTAAGGGAGGCCAAAAACATTCAGTACTTC.

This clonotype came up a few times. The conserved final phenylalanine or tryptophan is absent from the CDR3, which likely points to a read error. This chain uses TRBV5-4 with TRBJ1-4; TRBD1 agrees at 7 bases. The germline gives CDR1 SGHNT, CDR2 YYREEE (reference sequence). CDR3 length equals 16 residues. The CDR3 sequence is CANSENRGVTNEKLFL. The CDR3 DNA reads TGTGCCAACAGCGAGAACAGGGGAGTAACTAATGAAAAACTGTTTCTT.

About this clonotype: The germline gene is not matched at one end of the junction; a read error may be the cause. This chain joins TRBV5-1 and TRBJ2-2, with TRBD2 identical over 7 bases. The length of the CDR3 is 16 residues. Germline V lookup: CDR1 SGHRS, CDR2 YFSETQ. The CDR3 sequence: CASTLMLAENTGELFF. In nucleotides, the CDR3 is TGCGCCAGCACCTTGATGCTAGCGGAAAACACTGGGGAGCTGTTTTTT. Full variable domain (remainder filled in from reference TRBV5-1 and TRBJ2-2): KAGVTQTPRYLIKTRGQQVTLSCSPISGHRSVSWYQQTPGQGLQFLFEYFSETQRNKGNFPGRFSGRQFSNSRSEMNVSTLELGDSALYLCASTLMLAENTGELFFGEGSRLTVL.

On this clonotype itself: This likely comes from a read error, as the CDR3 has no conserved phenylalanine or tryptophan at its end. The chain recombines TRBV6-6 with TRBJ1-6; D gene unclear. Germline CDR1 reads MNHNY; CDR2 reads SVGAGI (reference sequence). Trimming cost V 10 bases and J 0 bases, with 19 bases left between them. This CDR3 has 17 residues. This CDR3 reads CANSYDETSSYNSPLHY. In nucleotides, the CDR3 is TGTGCCAATAGTTACGATGAGACGAGCTCCTATAATTCACCCCTCCACTAT.